This TCR beta chain was identified in a study of T cells after yellow fever vaccination. Study-level points and caveats: The CD4 compartment and the CD8 compartment contained a small share of clonotypes in common.

The CDR3 is 16 amino acids. The trim removed 6 bases at V and 1 base at J, leaving 9 bases unmatched. CDR1 is ENHRY and CDR2 is SYGVKD in the germline V gene. Of note for this clonotype: Its antigen is as yet unknown.

A universal primer site and UMIs were added as TCR cDNA was made by 5'RACE template switching. TCRdb reprocessed the 5' RACE reads via MiXCR and lists one record per CDR3 protein. The data hold 450,000 to 550,000 distinct CDR3 sequences, with about a fifth observed a single time. Sequencing was performed on PBMCs, taken 15 days after the yellow fever booster vaccination. The chain links TRBV10-3 to TRBJ2-3; 8 bases fit TRBD1. The receptor was isolated from a man aged 25-45 years who received the YFV17D yellow fever vaccine. The CDR3 loop reads CAIRPDRGKGTDTQYF. The CDR3 nucleotides read TGTGCCATCAGGCCCGACAGGGGTAAAGGCACAGATACGCAGTATTTT.